These 8 T cell receptor beta chains were all obtained from the same sample, sequenced in a study of human T cells and chemical hapten exposure. Time point in this sample: patch test 1, 2 weeks after DPC sensitization. Treatment defined: therapeutic diphenylcyclopropenone sensitization with weekly scalp DPC. A single record per CDR3 protein comes from TCRdb applying MiXCR to the RACE reads. The table includes some 170,000 distinct CDR3 sequences, 20% to 25% detected once. This specimen consisted of whole blood, obtained in connection with sensitization to the hapten diphenylcyclopropenone (DPC). The source is a woman aged 50 to 60 with alopecia areata. Some clones in this sample may be carry-over from other donors' samples.

The chain links TRBV2 to TRBJ2-3; perhaps D is TRBD1 or TRBD2 (6 bases each). V gave up 8 bases and J gave up 3 bases, with 15 bases separating them. The germline gives CDR1 SNHLY, CDR2 FYNNEI. The CDR3 has 14 residues. The CDR3, as DNA: TGTGCCAGCCCGTCGGGGGCGGGGACAGATACGCAGTATTTT. Its protein product is CASPSGAGTDTQYF.

This clonotype turned up a few times. The V gene is TRBV19, the J gene TRBJ2-1; 13 nucleotides match TRBD2. The CDR3 consists of 16 residues. Germline-derived CDR1 and CDR2 are LNHDA and SQIVND (reference sequence). Trimming removed 4 bases from V and 3 bases from J; junction bases left unmatched: 3. The CDR3: CASSRRLAGGYNEQFF. The DNA for the CDR3 is TGTGCCAGTAGTAGAAGACTAGCGGGAGGCTACAATGAGCAGTTCTTC.

V usage is TRBV7-2 and J usage is TRBJ2-1; the match to TRBD2 covers 14 bases. Germline values: CDR1 SGHTA, CDR2 FQGNSA. The CDR3 spans 16 residues. V lost 5 bases, J lost 9 bases, and 9 bases stayed unmatched. CDR3 DNA: TGTGCCAGCAGCAACCGCCTCGGACTAGCGGGAGGTGAGCAGTTCTTC. It yields the protein CASSNRLGLAGGEQFF.

This clonotype was seen only a few times. V gene TRBV20-1 combines with J gene TRBJ2-1; D is unclear. V dropped 0 bases and J dropped 7 bases, with 16 bases sitting between them. This CDR3 is 15 amino acids long. Germline V CDR1 and CDR2: DFQATT, SNEGSKA (reference sequence). Here the CDR3 reads CSARDVEFWSNEQFF. Here the CDR3 DNA reads TGCAGTGCTAGAGATGTAGAGTTTTGGTCTAATGAGCAGTTCTTC.

The chain carries TRBV6-2 or TRBV6-3 and TRBJ2-2; 9 bases align to TRBD2. This CDR3 has 16 amino acids. CDR1 and CDR2 (germline): MNHEY, SVGEGT. V trimming: 2 bases; J trimming: 11 bases; junction bases outside the gene matches: 12. Here the CDR3 reads CASSYGRGTSRQELFF. CDR3 DNA: TGTGCCAGCAGTTACGGAAGAGGGACTAGCAGACAAGAGCTGTTTTTT.

This chain connects TRBV29-1 to TRBJ2-1, with 7 bases that match TRBD2. CDR1 and CDR2 from the germline V gene are SQVTM and ANQGSEA. The length of the CDR3 is 12 residues. V trimming: 4 bases; J trimming: 7 bases; junction bases outside the gene matches: 4. CDR3 in amino acids: CSVGSSGNEQFF. In nucleotides, the CDR3 is TGCAGCGTTGGTTCTAGCGGTAATGAGCAGTTCTTC.

This clonotype has only a few counts. CDR3 nucleotide sequence: TGTGCCAGCAGTTTAGAAAGCGGGGGTACCTACGAGCAGTACTTC. Protein: CASSLESGGTYEQYF. This chain links TRBV27 with TRBJ2-7, with 8 bases fitting TRBD2. After removal of 2 bases from V and 2 bases from J, the junction contained 5 bases not matched to a gene. The germline V gene encodes CDR1 MNHEY and CDR2 SMNVEV (reference sequence). The CDR3 runs 15 residues.

This clonotype has only a few counts. This chain joins TRBV10-3 and TRBJ1-5; D remains unclear. CDR1 and CDR2 from the germline V gene are ENHRY and SYGVKD. CDR3 length equals 12 residues. V was trimmed by 3 bases and J by 5 bases, leaving 5 bases between them. This chain's CDR3 is CAISEGDQPQHF. The DNA of the CDR3 is TGTGCCATCAGTGAAGGTGATCAGCCCCAGCATTTT.